The 16 T cell receptor beta chains below come from one sample, sequenced in a study of low-dose radiotherapy and immunotherapy resistance in tumors. First-strand cDNA used TRAV- and TRBV-specific primers, covering alpha and beta chains. It was with a constant-region primer and a V-primer adapter that TCRs were amplified over approximately 20 PCR cycles. TCRdb reanalysed the reads using MiXCR and keeps one entry per CDR3 protein. The sample lists around 9,000 distinct CDR3 sequences, roughly three quarters occurring once. These receptors were taken from a human donor with advanced metastatic prostate, ovarian, gallbladder or colorectal cancer (not recorded which). This table probably holds off-target reads from a library built for another chain.

This clonotype has just one count. This chain uses TRBV29-1 with TRBJ1-1; D is undetermined. V shed 6 bases and J shed 3 bases, with 5 bases lying between them. The CDR3 is 10 amino acids. CDR1 and CDR2 from the germline V gene are SQVTM and ANQGSEA. Here the CDR3 DNA reads TGCAGCGTGAGAGACACTGAAGCTTTCTTT. As protein: CSVRDTEAFF.

V gene TRBV7-6 combines with J gene TRBJ2-7; D remains ambiguous. Germline V gene sequence: CDR1 SGHVS, CDR2 FNYEAQ. Trimming shortened V by 1 base and J by 3 bases, and 10 bases separated the two germline ends. The CDR3 totals 14 residues. The CDR3 protein is CASSLDSLHYEQYF. CDR3 nucleotides: TGTGCCAGCAGCTTAGACAGCTTACACTACGAGCAGTACTTC. Full variable domain (outside the CDR3, taken from reference TRBV7-6 and TRBJ2-7): GAGVSQSPRYKVTKRGQDVALRCDPISGHVSLYWYRQALGQGPEFLTYFNYEAQQDKSGLPNDRFSAERPEGSISTLTIQRTEQRDSAMYRCASSLDSLHYEQYFGPGTRLTVT.

The genes are TRBV7-9 and TRBJ2-1; D unresolved. The CDR3 totals 14 residues. V lost 11 bases to trimming and J lost 2 bases, with 16 bases between them. Per germline, CDR1 SEHNR and CDR2 FQNEAQ (reference sequence). CDR3 region: CAVPGGVPYNEQFF. For the CDR3, the DNA is TGTGCCGTCCCGGGCGGAGTCCCCTACAATGAGCAGTTCTTC.

This clonotype occurred a few times. The gene calls are TRBV24-1 and TRBJ2-2; 7 bases are shared with TRBD2. The germline V gene has CDR1 KGHDR and CDR2 SFDVKD. V shed 0 bases and J 3 bases; nucleotides not matched to a gene: 3. The CDR3 sequence is 16 residues long. The CDR3 loop is CATSDLSGADTGELFF. CDR3 DNA sequence: TGTGCCACCAGTGATTTGAGCGGGGCCGACACCGGGGAGCTGTTTTTT.

V usage is TRBV6-1 and J usage is TRBJ2-5; no firm D call. The CDR3 runs 15 residues. CDR1 MNHNS and CDR2 SASEGT come from the germline V gene. With 3 bases removed from V and 0 bases from J, the gap between germline ends came to 11 bases. Written as DNA, the CDR3 is TGTGCCAGCAGTGATAGCACAGAGTACCAAGAGACCCAGTACTTC. It translates to CASSDSTEYQETQYF.

The V gene is TRBV11-2, the J gene TRBJ2-5; TRBD1 might be the D (6 bases). Deletions cut 6 bases from V and 6 bases from J, with 20 bases between. Looked up from germline, CDR1 is SGHAT and CDR2 is FQNNGV. This CDR3 is 15 amino acids long. CDR3 nucleotides: TGTGCCAGCAGTACAGTGGGGTGGGACACTAAGACCCAGTACTTC. It codes for CASSTVGWDTKTQYF.

V and J are TRBV5-4 and TRBJ2-4; 10 bases line up with TRBD2. The germline V gene has CDR1 SGHNT and CDR2 YYREEE (reference sequence). This CDR3 spans 17 amino acids. V dropped 4 bases and J dropped 1; count of bases not matched to a gene: 8. CDR3 nucleotides: TGTGCCAGCAGCCCTAAGCGGGAGGGCCCTGCCAAAAACATTCAGTACTTC. Protein product: CASSPKREGPAKNIQYF.

The genes are TRBV6-2 or TRBV6-3 and TRBJ2-2, with D perhaps TRBD1 (6 bases). V lost 6 bases, J lost 5 bases, and 10 bases lay in between. Germline V CDR1 and CDR2: MNHEY, SVGEGT. CDR3 length equals 13 residues. CDR3 in DNA: TGTGCCAGCAGCAGGACAGTGACCGGGGAGCTGTTTTTT. Its protein is CASSRTVTGELFF.

The chain recombines TRBV2 with TRBJ2-2; the D gene is possibly TRBD1 (6 bases). CDR3 length: 12 residues. Germline CDR1 SNHLY, CDR2 FYNNEI. The V end lost 8 bases, the J end lost 9 bases, and 13 bases lay between the germline ends. CDR3 sequence (DNA): TGTGCCAGCCACAGGGAAGCTAGGGAGCTGTTTTTT. It encodes CASHREARELFF.

The CDR3 sequence: CASSLPTDRFTDTQYF. The CDR3, as DNA: TGCGCCAGCAGCTTACCGACCGACAGGTTCACAGATACGCAGTATTTT. V usage is TRBV5-1 and J usage is TRBJ2-3; D is perhaps TRBD1 (6 bases). CDR1 is SGHRS, CDR2 YFSETQ, per germline. Trimming stripped 2 bases from V and 2 bases from J, with 15 bases between. This CDR3 has 16 residues.

CDR3 sequence (DNA): TGTGCCAGTAGTATTCCCGGTGGGGAGACCCAGTACTTC. It yields the protein CASSIPGGETQYF. The gene calls are TRBV19 and TRBJ2-5; D ambiguous. The CDR3 is 13 amino acids. The germline V gene encodes CDR1 LNHDA and CDR2 SQIVND (reference sequence). Trimming removed 3 bases at V and 5 bases at J, with 10 bases between.

This chain uses TRBV13 with TRBJ2-7; D possibly corresponds to TRBD1 (6 bases). Trimming took off 1 base at V and 0 bases at J, with 10 bases between the two ends. CDR1 is PRHDT and CDR2 is FYEKMQ in the germline V gene (reference sequence). The CDR3 spans 15 residues. The CDR3: CASSLEGGPSYEQYF. CDR3 sequence (DNA): TGTGCCAGCAGCTTAGAAGGGGGTCCCTCCTACGAGCAGTACTTC.

The rearrangement uses TRBV28 and TRBJ2-3; 8 bases fit TRBD2. CDR1 is MDHEN, CDR2 SYDVKM, per germline. This CDR3 spans 12 amino acids. Trimming removed 5 bases from V and 11 bases from J; junction bases left unmatched: 6. CDR3 region: CASSEISGKQYF. The CDR3, as DNA: TGTGCCAGCAGTGAGATTAGCGGGAAGCAGTATTTT.

The genes are TRBV5-1 and TRBJ2-1, with D perhaps given as TRBD1 or TRBD2 (5 bases each). Germline CDR1 and CDR2: SGHRS and YFSETQ. With 4 bases removed from V and 1 base from J, the gap between germline ends came to 15 bases. CDR3 length equals 16 residues. CDR3 nucleotide sequence: TGCGCCAGCAGCGGGGGTCTCCAGGCATCCTACAATGAGCAGTTCTTC. Protein sequence: CASSGGLQASYNEQFF.

The V gene is TRBV9, the J gene TRBJ2-3, with 12 bases aligning to TRBD2. Germline V gene data show CDR1 as SGDLS and CDR2 as YYNGEE. The CDR3 consists of 16 residues. Trimming cost V 4 bases and J 4 bases; bases outside gene matches: 7. CDR3 nucleotide sequence: TGTGCCAGCAGCCCCCTAGCGGGGGGGCCACCAGATACGCAGTATTTT. Its protein product is CASSPLAGGPPDTQYF.

This chain connects TRBV10-3 to TRBJ1-2; no clear D gene. The CDR3 extends over 13 amino acids. V lost 0 bases to trimming and J lost 5 bases, with 7 bases between them. Looked up from germline, CDR1 is ENHRY and CDR2 is SYGVKD. CDR3 DNA sequence: TGTGCCATCAGTGAGTCAGGGCAATATGGCTACACCTTC. Translation: CAISESGQYGYTF.